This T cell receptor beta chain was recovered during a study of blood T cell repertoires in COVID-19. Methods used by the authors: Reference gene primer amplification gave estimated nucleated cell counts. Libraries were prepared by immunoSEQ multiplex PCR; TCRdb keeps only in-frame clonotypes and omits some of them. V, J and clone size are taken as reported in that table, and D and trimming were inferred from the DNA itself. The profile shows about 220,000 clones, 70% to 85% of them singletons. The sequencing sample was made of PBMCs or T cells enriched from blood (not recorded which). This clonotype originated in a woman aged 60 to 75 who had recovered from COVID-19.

The CDR3 nucleotides are TGTGCCAGCAGTCCCCGAGGGGGGGGGAATTCACCCCTCCACTTT. Its protein is CASSPRGGGNSPLHF. This rearrangement joins TRBV27 to TRBJ1-6; tentatively, D is TRBD1 (6 bases). The CDR3 has 15 residues. Trimming left V 5 bases short and J 7 bases short, with 15 bases between. Per germline, CDR1 MNHEY and CDR2 SMNVEV (reference sequence).